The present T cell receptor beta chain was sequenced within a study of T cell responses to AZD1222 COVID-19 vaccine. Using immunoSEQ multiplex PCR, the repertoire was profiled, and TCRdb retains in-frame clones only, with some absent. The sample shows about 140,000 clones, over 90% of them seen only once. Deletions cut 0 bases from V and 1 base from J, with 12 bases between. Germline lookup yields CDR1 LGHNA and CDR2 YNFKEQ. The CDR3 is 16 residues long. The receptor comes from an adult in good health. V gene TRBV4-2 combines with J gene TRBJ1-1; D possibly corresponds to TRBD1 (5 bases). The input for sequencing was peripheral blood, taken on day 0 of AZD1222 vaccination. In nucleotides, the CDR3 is TGTGCCAGCAGCCAAGAAAGACAGTCCTCGAACACTGAAGCTTTCTTT. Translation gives CASSQERQSSNTEAFF.